This T cell receptor (beta chain) was recorded in a study of T cell repertoires in cytomegalovirus infection (dated by TCRdb to about 2019). Notes on the research overall: Because public TCR beta signatures pointed to carriage of CMV infection together with the matching HLA type, the HLA type of each donor mattered for the analysis. The paper's findings and limits, for the study overall: In both this cohort and an independent cohort of 300 to 450 donors, the cumulative frequency of public TCR beta family members distinguished carriers of CMV infection plus the relevant HLA type. The ex vivo response was dominated by HLA-C-restricted CMV-specific TCR beta clonotypes, which also provided the single most frequent clonotype in two of eight donors.

Comments on this clonotype: Its antigen remains unidentified. No quality values exist for individual bases; no much larger clone is one base distant.

Inclusive of the bounding cysteine and phenylalanine, the CDR3 is 16 residues long. Only the CDR3 part of the read is kept: 48 bases, read in frame from the first base. Taken from the germline V gene (reference sequence), the CDR1 and CDR2 loops are SEHNR and FQNEAQ. V loses 5 bases at its end and J loses 2 bases; junction bases beyond the gene matches: 10. For sequencing, an Illumina HiSeq 1500 was employed. TCRdb cleaned the public reads at Q25 with fastp, built clones with MiXCR and kept in-frame beta chains. For every CDR3 protein sequence, its rows merge into one entry that carries the most common genes and DNA. In this sample the table shows approximately 500,000 distinct CDR3 sequences, approximately 26% of which occur a single time. The ten largest clones capture about 12% of the sample.

The sample was PBMCs. The V and J genes are TRBV7-9 and TRBJ2-3; 7 bases in between match TRBD1. The sequence was obtained from a human donor in good health (CMV status not recorded). Some clones in this sample may be carry-over from other donors' samples. Here is the DNA: TGTGCCAGCAGCCAGGGACAGTTCTCGAACACAGATACGCAGTATTTT. Translated, it reads CASSQGQFSNTDTQYF.